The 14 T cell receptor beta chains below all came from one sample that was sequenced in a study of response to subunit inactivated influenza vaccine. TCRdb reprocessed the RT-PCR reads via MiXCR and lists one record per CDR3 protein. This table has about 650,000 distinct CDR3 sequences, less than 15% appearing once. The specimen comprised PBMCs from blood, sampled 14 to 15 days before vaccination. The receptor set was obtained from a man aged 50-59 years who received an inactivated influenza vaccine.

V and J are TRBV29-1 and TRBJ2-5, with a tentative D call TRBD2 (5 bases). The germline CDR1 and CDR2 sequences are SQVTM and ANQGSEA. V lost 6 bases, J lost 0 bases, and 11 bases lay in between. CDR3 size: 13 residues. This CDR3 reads CSVRRGNQETQYF. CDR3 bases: TGCAGCGTGAGAAGAGGGAACCAAGAGACCCAGTACTTC.

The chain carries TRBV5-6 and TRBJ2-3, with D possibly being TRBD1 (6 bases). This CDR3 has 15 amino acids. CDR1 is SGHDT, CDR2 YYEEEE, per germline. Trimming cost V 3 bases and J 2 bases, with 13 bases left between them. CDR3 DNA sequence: TGTGCCAGCAGCTCGTTACAGGGCTCCACAGATACGCAGTATTTT. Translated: CASSSLQGSTDTQYF.

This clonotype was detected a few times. CDR3 in amino acids: CASSLDASVPIGEQFF. Written as DNA, the CDR3 is TGTGCCAGCAGCTTAGATGCTAGTGTCCCTATCGGTGAGCAGTTCTTC. The rearrangement links TRBV7-2 to TRBJ2-1; D ambiguous. The V end was cut by 1 base, the J end by 9 bases, with 19 bases between. The CDR3 has 16 amino acids. Germline CDR1 reads SGHTA; CDR2 reads FQGNSA.

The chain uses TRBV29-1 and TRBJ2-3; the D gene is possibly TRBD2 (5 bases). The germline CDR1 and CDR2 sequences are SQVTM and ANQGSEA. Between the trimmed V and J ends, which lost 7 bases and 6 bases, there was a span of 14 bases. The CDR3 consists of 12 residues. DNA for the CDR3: TGCAGCGGCCAACCTAGCTCGGATACGCAGTATTTT. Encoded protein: CSGQPSSDTQYF.

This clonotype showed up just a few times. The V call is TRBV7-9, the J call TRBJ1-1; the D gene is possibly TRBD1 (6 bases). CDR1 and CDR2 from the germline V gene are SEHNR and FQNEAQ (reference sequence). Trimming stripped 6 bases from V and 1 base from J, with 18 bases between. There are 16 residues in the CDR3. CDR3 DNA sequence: TGTGCCAGCAGTCGCGGCGACAGGATTTGGAACACTGAAGCTTTCTTT. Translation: CASSRGDRIWNTEAFF.

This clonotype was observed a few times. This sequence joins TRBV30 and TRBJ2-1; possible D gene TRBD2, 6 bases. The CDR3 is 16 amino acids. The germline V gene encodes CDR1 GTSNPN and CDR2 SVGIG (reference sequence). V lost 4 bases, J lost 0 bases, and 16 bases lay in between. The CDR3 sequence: CAWTEGSGGSYNEQFF. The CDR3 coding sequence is TGTGCCTGGACCGAGGGTAGCGGCGGCTCCTACAATGAGCAGTTCTTC.

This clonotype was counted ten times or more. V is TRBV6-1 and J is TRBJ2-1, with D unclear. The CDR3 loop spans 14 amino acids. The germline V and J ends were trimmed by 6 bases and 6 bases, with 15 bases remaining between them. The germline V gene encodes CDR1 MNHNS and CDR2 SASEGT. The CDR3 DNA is TGTGCCAGCAGAGGTGCCTCGGGCGTCAATGAGCAGTTCTTC. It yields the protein CASRGASGVNEQFF.

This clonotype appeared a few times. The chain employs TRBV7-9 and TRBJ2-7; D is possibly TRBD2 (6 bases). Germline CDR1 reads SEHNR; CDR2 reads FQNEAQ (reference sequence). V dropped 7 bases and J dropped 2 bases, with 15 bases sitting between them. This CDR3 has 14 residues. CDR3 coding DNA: TGTGCCAGCAACGGAGGGGCCCCCCCCTACGAGCAGTACTTC. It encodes CASNGGAPPYEQYF.

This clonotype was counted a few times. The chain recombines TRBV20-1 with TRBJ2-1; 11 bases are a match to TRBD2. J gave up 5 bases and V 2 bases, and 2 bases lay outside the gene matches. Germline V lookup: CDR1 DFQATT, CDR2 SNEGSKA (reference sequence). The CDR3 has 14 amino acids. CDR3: CSARWTSGHNEQFF. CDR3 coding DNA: TGCAGTGCTAGATGGACTAGCGGGCACAATGAGCAGTTCTTC.

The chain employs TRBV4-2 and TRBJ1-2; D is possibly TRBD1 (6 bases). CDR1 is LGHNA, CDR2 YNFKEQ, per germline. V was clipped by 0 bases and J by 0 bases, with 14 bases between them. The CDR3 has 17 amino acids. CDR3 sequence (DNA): TGTGCCAGCAGCCAAGATCCGACGACAGGTCCTAACTATGGCTACACCTTC. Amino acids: CASSQDPTTGPNYGYTF.

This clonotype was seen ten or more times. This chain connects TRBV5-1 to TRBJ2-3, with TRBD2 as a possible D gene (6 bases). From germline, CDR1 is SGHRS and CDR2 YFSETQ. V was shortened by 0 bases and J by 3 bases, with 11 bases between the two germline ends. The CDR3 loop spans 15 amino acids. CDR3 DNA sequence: TGCGCCAGCAGCTTGGTAGGACTACGAACAGATACGCAGTATTTT. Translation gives CASSLVGLRTDTQYF.

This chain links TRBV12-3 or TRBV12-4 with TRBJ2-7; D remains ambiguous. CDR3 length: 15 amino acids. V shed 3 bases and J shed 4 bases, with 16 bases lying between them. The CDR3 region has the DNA TGTGCCAGCAGTTTGGGTCGGGTTCTTGGGTACGAGCAGTACTTC. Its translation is CASSLGRVLGYEQYF.

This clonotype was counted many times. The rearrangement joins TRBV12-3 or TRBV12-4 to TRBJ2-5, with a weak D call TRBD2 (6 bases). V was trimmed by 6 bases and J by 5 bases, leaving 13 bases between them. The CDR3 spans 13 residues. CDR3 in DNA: TGTGCCAGCAGGTCGGGGGTTACGGAGACCCAGTACTTC. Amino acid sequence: CASRSGVTETQYF.

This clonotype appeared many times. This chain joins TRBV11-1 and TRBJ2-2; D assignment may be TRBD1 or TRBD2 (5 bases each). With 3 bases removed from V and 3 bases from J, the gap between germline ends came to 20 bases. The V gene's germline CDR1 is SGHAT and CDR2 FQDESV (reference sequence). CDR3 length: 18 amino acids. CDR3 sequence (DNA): TGTGCCAGCAGCTTGTCCCGGTGGAATGGGGGATACACCGGGGAGCTGTTTTTT. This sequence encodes CASSLSRWNGGYTGELFF.